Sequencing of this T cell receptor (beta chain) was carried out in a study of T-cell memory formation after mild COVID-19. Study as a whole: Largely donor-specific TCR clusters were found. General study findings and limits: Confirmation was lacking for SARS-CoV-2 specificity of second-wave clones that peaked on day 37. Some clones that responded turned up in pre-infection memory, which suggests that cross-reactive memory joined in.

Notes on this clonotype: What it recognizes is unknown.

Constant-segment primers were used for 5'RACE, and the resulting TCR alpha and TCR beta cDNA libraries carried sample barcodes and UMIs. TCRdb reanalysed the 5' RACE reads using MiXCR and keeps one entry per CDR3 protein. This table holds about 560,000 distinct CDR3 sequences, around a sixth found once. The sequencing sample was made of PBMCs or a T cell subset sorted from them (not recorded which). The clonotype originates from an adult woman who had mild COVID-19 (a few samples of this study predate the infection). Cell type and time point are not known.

CDR3 amino acids: CASSFGLTLFF. In nucleotides, the CDR3 is TGTGCCAGCAGTTTTGGACTCACACTGTTCTTC. This sequence joins TRBV12-3 or TRBV12-4 and TRBJ2-1, with D possibly TRBD2 on 5 matching bases. V gave up 3 bases and J gave up 15 bases, with 12 bases separating them. The CDR3 extends over 11 amino acids.